This passage covers 4 T cell receptor beta chains from one sample sequenced in a study of shared clonotypes between healthy human individuals. Here immunoSEQ multiplex PCR was the method, and the copy in TCRdb shows in-frame clones only, minus some. The sample carries millions of clones, 93% recorded once. CD8 cells classed as naive were CD45RO-negative and positively selected for CCR7, excluding terminally differentiated effector memory CD45RA+ cells. The material sequenced was naive CD8+ T cells from PBMCs. Source of these receptors: a young man in good health. Some clones in this sample may be carry-over from other donors' samples.

V gene TRBV9 combines with J gene TRBJ1-2; D might be TRBD1 (6 bases). The CDR3 consists of 17 residues. V lost 6 bases, J lost 4 bases, and 25 bases lay in between. Germline values: CDR1 SGDLS, CDR2 YYNGEE. The CDR3 bases are TGTGCCAGCACCCCGATCTTGGGGGGCGTTATAAGCTATGGCTACACCTTC. Translated, it gives CASTPILGGVISYGYTF.

The chain joins TRBV4-1 to TRBJ2-7; D is possibly TRBD2 (5 bases). Germline V gene sequence: CDR1 MGHRA, CDR2 YSYEKL. This CDR3 contains 13 residues. Trimming cost V 3 bases and J 6 bases, with 12 bases left between them. CDR3 DNA sequence: TGCGCCAGCAGCCATGGCGGGTTAGGCGAGCAGTACTTC. It encodes CASSHGGLGEQYF.

Here the CDR3 DNA reads TGCAGCGTTGCGGGGGGTGCAGGAAGCTCCTACGAGCAGTACTTC. Its protein is CSVAGGAGSSYEQYF. This chain links TRBV29-1 with TRBJ2-7, with 7 bases identical to TRBD2. After removal of 4 bases from V and 0 bases from J, the junction contained 9 bases not matched to a gene. Germline V CDR1 and CDR2: SQVTM, ANQGSEA. The CDR3 consists of 15 residues.

The rearrangement uses TRBV7-9 and TRBJ2-1; D is ambiguous. The CDR3 runs to 15 residues. V was trimmed by 6 bases and J by 8 bases, leaving 20 bases between them. From germline, CDR1 is SEHNR and CDR2 FQNEAQ (reference sequence). The CDR3 loop reads CASRISIYPLDEQFF. The CDR3 bases are TGTGCCAGCAGAATTAGTATTTACCCCTTGGATGAGCAGTTCTTC.